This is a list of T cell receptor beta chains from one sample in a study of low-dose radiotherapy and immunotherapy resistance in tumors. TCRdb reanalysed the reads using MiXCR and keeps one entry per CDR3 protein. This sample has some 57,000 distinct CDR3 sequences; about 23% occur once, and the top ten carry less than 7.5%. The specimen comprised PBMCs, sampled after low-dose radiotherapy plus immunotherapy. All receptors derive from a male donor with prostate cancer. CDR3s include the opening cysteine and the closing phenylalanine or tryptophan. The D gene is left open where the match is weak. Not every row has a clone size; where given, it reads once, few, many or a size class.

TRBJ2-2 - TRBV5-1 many TGCGCCAGCAGCGAGGGGTCCGGGGAGCTGTTTTTT CASSEGSGELFF
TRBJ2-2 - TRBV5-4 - TGTGCCAGCAGCTCACCGGGGGTTCCTTCCACCGGGGAGCTGTTTTTT CASSSPGVPSTGELFF
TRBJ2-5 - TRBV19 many TGTGCCAGTCCAAGGAACAAATCGGAAGAGACCCAGTACTTC CASPRNKSEETQYF
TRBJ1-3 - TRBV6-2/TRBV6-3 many TGTGCCAGCCCACGACCGTCCTTCTCTGGAAACACCATATATTTT CASPRPSFSGNTIYF
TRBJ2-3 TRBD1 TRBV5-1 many TGCGCCAGTAAGCCGGGACAGGCGACAGATACGCAGTATTTT CASKPGQATDTQYF
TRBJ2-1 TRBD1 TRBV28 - TGTGCCAGCTGTGACCCTGGACAGGGCCAATACAATGAGCAGTTCTTC CASCDPGQGQYNEQFF
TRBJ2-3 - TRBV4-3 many TGCGCCAGCAGCCAAGAGGGCCAGAGCACAGATACGCAGTATTTT CASSQEGQSTDTQYF
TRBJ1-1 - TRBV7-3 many TGTGCCAGCAGCTTAGGGGCGGGGCTGGGCACTGAAGCTTTCTTT CASSLGAGLGTEAFF
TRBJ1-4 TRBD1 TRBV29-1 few TGCAGCGCGAGGGGGCTTAATGAAAAACTGTTTTTT CSARGLNEKLFF
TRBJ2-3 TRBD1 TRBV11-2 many TGTGCCAGCAGCTTAGTCGGCCGAGGGGGCTTTCAGTATTTT CASSLVGRGGFQYF
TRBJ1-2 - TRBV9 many TGTGCCAGCAGCCCAAACAACAGGGAAGGTTATGGCTACACCTTC CASSPNNREGYGYTF
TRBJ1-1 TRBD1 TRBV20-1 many TGCAGTGCTCTCTCTCGTTGGGACAGTGTCGAAGCTTTCTTT CSALSRWDSVEAFF
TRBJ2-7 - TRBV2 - TGTGCCAGCAGTGAGGGCGGGCTGACCTACGAGCAGTACTTC CASSEGGLTYEQYF
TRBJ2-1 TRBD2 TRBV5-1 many TGCGCCAGCAGCTTTGGACTAGCGGGGGACAATGAGCAGTTCTTC CASSFGLAGDNEQFF
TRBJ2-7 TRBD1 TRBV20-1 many TGCAGTGCTAGGGACGGACAGGCCTCCTACGAGCAGTACTTC CSARDGQASYEQYF
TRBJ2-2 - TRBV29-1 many TGCAGCGTCGGTAAGGACGGTAACACCGGGGAGCTGTTTTTT CSVGKDGNTGELFF
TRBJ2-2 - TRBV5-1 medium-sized TGCGCCAGCAGCTCCCCCCGCGTCGGGGAGCTGTTTTTT CASSSPRVGELFF
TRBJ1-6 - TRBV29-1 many TGCAGCGCCAGGGATGCCTATAATTCACCCCTCCACTTT CSARDAYNSPLHF
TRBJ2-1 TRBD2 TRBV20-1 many TGCAGTGCTACAAAAGGAGCGGGAGCTGGCAATGAGCAGTTCTTC CSATKGAGAGNEQFF
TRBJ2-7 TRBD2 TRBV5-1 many TGCGCCAGCAGCTTGGGACTAGCGGGGGGGCCTCGAGAGCAGTACTTC CASSLGLAGGPREQYF
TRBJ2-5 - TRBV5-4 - TGTGCCAGCAGCCACAGGGGGGGAGAGACCCAGTACTTC CASSHRGGETQYF
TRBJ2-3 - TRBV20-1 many TGCAGTGCTAGGGGGGGGCGAACAGATACGCAGTATTTT CSARGGRTDTQYF
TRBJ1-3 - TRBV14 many TGTGCCAGCAGCCCCTTCCGGACAGTCTCTGGAAACACCATATATTTT CASSPFRTVSGNTIYF
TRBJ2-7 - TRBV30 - TGTGCCTGGAGTGTACGCAGGCTAGGTCCCTACGAGCAGTACTTC CAWSVRRLGPYEQYF
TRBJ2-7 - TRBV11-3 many TGTGCCAGCAGCTTAACGAGCGGCTCCTACGAGCAGTACTTC CASSLTSGSYEQYF
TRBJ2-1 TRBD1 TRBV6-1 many TGTGCCAGCAGTGAACAGCCCGGGATGACAGGGGGGTACAATGAGCAGTTCTTC CASSEQPGMTGGYNEQFF
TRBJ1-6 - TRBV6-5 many TGTGCCAGCAGTTATTCGGCGCGATCCGGATGGAATTCACCCCTCCACTTT CASSYSARSGWNSPLHF
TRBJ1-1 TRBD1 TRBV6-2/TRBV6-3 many TGTGCCAGCAGGACCGGGACAGGGGGCCTTGAAGCTTTCTTT CASRTGTGGLEAFF
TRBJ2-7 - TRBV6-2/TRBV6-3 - TGTGCCTCCAGGGCGGGGAGATGGTACGAGCAGTACTTC CASRAGRWYEQYF
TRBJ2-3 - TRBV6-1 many TGTGCCAGCAGCCTGGGCCCTCAAATCGATACGCAGTATTTT CASSLGPQIDTQYF
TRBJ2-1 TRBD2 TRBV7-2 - TGTGCCAGCTCCGACCTCCAGGCGACTAGCGGGAGGGGCGAGCAGTTCTTC CASSDLQATSGRGEQFF
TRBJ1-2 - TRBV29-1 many TGCAGCGTTGAAACGGGGGGAGGTTATGGCTACACCTTC CSVETGGGYGYTF
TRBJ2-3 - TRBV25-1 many TGTGCCAGCAGTCTGGCTTCCCGCACAGATACGCAGTATTTT CASSLASRTDTQYF
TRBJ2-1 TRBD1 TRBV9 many TGTGCCAGCAGCTTAGCCCTCACAGGGGTCGAGCAGTTCTTC CASSLALTGVEQFF
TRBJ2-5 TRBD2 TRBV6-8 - TGTGCCAGCAGTTACACGGGGGGTCGGGAGACCCAGTACTTC CASSYTGGRETQYF
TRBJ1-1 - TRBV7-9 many TGTGCCAGCAGCTCGGCGGGGGTAGGCGGGGAAGCTTTCTTT CASSSAGVGGEAFF
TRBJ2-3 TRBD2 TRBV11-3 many TGTGCCAGCAGCTTAGGGCGGGGGAGCACAGATACGCAGTATTTT CASSLGRGSTDTQYF
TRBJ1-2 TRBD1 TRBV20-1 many TGCAGTGCCCAACAGGGGCTAAATGGCTACACCTTC CSAQQGLNGYTF
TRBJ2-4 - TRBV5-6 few TGTGCCAGCAGCGGGGGACCATTGGGGGGTGGCATTCAGTACTTC CASSGGPLGGGIQYF
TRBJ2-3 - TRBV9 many TGTGCCAGCAGCGTAACCGGGACGTCTCAAGTTGTGCAGTATTTT CASSVTGTSQVVQYF